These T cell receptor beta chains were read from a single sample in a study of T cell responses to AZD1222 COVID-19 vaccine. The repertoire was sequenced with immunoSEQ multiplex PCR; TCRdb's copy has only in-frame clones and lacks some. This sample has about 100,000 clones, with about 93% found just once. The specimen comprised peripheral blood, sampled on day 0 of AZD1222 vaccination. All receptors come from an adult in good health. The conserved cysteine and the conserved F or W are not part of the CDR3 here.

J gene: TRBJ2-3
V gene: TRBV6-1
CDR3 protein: ASSDLPGGAGGTTDTQY

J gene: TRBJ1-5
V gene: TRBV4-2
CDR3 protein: ASSRPDRESNQPQH

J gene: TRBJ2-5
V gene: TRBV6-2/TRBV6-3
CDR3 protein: ASSPRGGGVQETQY

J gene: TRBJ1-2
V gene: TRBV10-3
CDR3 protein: AITGTGYYGYT

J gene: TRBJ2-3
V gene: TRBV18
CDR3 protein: ASTPRAAGADTQY

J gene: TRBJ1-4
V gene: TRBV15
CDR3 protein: ATSKTGVVATNEKLF

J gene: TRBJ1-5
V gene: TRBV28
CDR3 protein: ASSSGRKNQPQH

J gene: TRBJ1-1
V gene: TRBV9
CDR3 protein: ASSVDSQGATEAF

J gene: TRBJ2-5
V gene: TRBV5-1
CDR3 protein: ASSLAGGKETQY

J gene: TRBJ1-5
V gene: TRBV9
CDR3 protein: ASSVGEYQPQH

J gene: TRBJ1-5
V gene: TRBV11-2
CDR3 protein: ASSPDTNRRNQPQH

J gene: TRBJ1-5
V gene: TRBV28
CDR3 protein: ASSLIGDSNQPQH

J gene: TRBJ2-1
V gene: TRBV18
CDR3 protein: ASSSNPVSSYNEQF

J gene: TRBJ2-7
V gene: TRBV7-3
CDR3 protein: ASSPQDRPGEQY

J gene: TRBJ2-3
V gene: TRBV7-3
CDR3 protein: ASSETSGITDTQY

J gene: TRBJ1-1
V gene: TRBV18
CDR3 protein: ASSPLKDTEAF

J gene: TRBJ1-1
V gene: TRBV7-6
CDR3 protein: ASSPGQGLSNTEAF

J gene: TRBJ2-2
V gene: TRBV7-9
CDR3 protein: ASSSRAGAYTGELF